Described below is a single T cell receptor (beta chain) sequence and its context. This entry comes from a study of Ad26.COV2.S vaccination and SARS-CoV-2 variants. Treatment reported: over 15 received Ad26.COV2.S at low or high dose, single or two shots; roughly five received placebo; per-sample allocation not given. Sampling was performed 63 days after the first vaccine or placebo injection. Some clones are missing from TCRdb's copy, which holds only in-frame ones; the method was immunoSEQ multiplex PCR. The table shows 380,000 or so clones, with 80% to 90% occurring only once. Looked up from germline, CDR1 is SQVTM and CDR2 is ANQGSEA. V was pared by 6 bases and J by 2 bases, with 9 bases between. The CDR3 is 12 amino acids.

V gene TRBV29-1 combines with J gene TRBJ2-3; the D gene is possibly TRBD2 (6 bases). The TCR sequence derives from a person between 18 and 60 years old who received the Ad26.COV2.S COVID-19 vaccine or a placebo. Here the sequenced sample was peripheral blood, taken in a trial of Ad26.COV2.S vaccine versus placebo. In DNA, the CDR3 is TGCAGCGTGGAGGGCTACACAGATACGCAGTATTTT. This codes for CSVEGYTDTQYF.